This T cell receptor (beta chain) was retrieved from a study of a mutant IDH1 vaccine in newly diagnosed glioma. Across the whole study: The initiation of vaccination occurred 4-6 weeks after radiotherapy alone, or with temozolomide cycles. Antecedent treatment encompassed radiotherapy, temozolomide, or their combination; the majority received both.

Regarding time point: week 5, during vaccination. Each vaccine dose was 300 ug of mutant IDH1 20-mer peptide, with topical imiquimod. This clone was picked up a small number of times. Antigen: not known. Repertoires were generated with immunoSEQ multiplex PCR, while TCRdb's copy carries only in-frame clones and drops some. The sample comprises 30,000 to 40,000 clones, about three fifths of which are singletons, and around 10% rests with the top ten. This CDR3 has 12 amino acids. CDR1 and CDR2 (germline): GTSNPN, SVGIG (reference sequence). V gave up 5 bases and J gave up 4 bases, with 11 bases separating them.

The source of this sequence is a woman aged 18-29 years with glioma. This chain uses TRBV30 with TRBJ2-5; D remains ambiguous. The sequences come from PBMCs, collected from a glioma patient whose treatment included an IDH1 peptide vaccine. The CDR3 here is CAWEAPVETQYF. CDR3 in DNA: TGTGCCTGGGAAGCCCCAGTAGAGACCCAGTACTTC.